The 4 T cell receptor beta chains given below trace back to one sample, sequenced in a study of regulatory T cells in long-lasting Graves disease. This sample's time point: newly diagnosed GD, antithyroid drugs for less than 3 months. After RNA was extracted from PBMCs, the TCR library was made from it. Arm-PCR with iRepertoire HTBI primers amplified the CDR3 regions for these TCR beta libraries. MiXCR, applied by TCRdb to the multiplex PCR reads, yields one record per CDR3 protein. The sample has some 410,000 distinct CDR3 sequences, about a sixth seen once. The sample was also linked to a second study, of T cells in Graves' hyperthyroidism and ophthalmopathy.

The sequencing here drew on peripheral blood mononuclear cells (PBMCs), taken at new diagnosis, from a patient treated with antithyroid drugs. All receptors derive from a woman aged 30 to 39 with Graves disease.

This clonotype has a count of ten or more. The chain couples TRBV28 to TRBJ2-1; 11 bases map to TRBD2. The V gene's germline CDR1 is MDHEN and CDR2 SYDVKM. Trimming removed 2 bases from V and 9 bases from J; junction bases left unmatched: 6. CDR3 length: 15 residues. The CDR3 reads CASSLMTSGIGEQFF. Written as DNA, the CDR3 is TGTGCCAGCAGTTTAATGACTAGCGGGATCGGTGAGCAGTTCTTC.

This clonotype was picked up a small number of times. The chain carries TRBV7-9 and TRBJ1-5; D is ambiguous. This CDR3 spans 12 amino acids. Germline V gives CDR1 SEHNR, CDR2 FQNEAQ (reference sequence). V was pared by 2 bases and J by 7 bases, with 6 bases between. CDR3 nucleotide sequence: TGTGCCAGCAGCTTAAGTGCGCAGCCCCAGCATTTT. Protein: CASSLSAQPQHF.

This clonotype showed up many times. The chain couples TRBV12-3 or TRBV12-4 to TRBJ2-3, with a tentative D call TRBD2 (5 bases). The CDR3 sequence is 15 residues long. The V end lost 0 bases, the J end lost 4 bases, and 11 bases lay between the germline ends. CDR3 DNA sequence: TGTGCCAGCAGTTTAGCAGATATTAGCGCAGATACGCAGTATTTT. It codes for CASSLADISADTQYF.

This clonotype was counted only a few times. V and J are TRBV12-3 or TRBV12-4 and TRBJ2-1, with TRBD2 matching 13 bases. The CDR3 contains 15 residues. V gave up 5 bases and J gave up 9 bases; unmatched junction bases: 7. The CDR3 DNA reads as TGTGCCAGCAGTAGGGGGACTAGCGGGAAGGGTGAGCAGTTCTTC. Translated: CASSRGTSGKGEQFF.